The sequence of this T cell receptor (beta chain) was determined in a study of CD4 T cells in relation to SARS-CoV-2 and coronaviruses. Study background: PBMCs were cultured with antigen for roughly 10 days before TCR beta sequencing. Study-wide results and caveats: Crossreactivity was assessed only for spike protein, not other viral proteins.

In its sample, this clone was seen a few times. Its antigen is as yet unknown. V dropped 6 bases and J dropped 5 bases, with 19 bases sitting between them. The CDR3 runs to 15 residues. Germline values: CDR1 MNHNY, CDR2 SVGAGI (reference sequence). Unexposed donor CD4+ T cells date from about 2011-2018, before the COVID-19 pandemic. Isolation of CD4+ T cells took place after nine to ten days in culture. TCRdb keeps only in-frame clones here, not all; method: immunoSEQ multiplex PCR. The sample lists about 26,000 clones; around 67% were seen once. This TCR was recovered from a human donor in good health. Source material: CD4+ T cells from PBMCs, cultured in vitro. The chain recombines TRBV6-6 with TRBJ1-2, with D perhaps TRBD1 (5 bases). The CDR3 spells CASSPDKSAGYGYTF. The CDR3 DNA sequence: TGTGCCAGCAGCCCCGATAAGTCCGCAGGGTATGGCTACACCTTC.